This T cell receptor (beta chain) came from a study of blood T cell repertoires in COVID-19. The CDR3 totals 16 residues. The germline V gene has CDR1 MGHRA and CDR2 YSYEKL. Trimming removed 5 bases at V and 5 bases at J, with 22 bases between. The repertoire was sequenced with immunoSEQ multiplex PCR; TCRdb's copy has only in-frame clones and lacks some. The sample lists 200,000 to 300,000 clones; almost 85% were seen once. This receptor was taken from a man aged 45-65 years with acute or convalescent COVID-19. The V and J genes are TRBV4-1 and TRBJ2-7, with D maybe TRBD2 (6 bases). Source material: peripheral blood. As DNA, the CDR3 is TGCGCCAGCAGCGGACTCGGAGGGCCCACGGAAGACGAGCAGTACTTC. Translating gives CASSGLGGPTEDEQYF.